These 6 T cell receptor beta chains originate from one sample sequenced in a study of beta chain features in type 1 diabetes. Sequenced material consisted of expressed TCRB transcripts (all of the isolated RNA was reverse transcribed). The repertoire was sequenced with immunoSEQ multiplex PCR; TCRdb's copy has only in-frame clones and lacks some. Here the sample spans about 900,000 clones, under 20% being singletons. The sequenced material came from naive CD4+ T cells from blood. The receptors shown here come from a woman under 30 in good health.

This clone was counted between two and nine times. The rearrangement links TRBV11-1 to TRBJ2-3; possibly TRBD1 or TRBD2 for D (6 bases each). V dropped 2 bases and J dropped 0 bases, with 12 bases sitting between them. The CDR3 extends over 16 amino acids. In germline, CDR1 is SGHAT, CDR2 FQDESV (reference sequence). CDR3 DNA sequence: TGTGCCAGCAGCTTAAGGCGGGACACTAGCACAGATACGCAGTATTTT. Protein sequence: CASSLRRDTSTDTQYF.

This clone was observed a few times. The chain employs TRBV9 and TRBJ2-1; D is unclear. The CDR3 is 15 amino acids. Germline loops: CDR1 SGDLS, CDR2 YYNGEE. V shed 0 bases and J shed 1 base, with 8 bases lying between them. CDR3 bases: TGTGCCAGCAGCGTAGCCCTGGAGTCCTACAATGAGCAGTTCTTC. Protein sequence: CASSVALESYNEQFF.

This clone was recorded a few times. The CDR3 spells CASSEQGGETQYF. In DNA form, the CDR3 reads TGTGCCAGCAGTGAACAGGGGGGAGAGACCCAGTACTTC. V usage is TRBV6-4 and J usage is TRBJ2-5; 8 bases are shared with TRBD1. The J segment lost 4 bases and the V segment lost 3 bases, leaving 1 base of the junction unmatched. This CDR3 is 13 amino acids long. Per the germline V gene, CDR1 is MRHNA and CDR2 is SNTAGT.

The chain combines TRBV5-1 with TRBJ1-1; D possibly corresponds to TRBD1 (5 bases). Trimming removed 6 bases at V and 3 bases at J, with 12 bases between. The length of the CDR3 is 13 residues. Germline values: CDR1 SGHRS, CDR2 YFSETQ. The CDR3 bases are TGCGCCAGCACCGGGACGGCGGACACTGAAGCTTTCTTT. It encodes CASTGTADTEAFF.

The chain recombines TRBV7-2 with TRBJ2-1; TRBD2 matches at 10 bases. The CDR3 loop spans 16 amino acids. V lost 5 bases and J lost 5; bases outside the gene matches: 9. CDR1 and CDR2 (germline): SGHTA, FQGNSA. The CDR3 DNA reads as TGTGCCAGCAGCCCACGGACTAGCGGTTCCCACAATGAGCAGTTCTTC. Translation: CASSPRTSGSHNEQFF.

This clone was seen just once. This rearrangement joins TRBV9 to TRBJ1-3, with TRBD1 identical over 7 bases. J gave up 8 bases and V 3 bases, and 5 bases lay outside the gene matches. CDR3 length: 13 amino acids. Per germline, CDR1 SGDLS and CDR2 YYNGEE. DNA of the CDR3: TGTGCCAGCAGCGCACAGGGGCGGGACACCATATATTTT. It specifies CASSAQGRDTIYF.